Presented here are 20 T cell receptor beta chains from one specimen sequenced in a study of T-cell reconstitution after alpha-beta-depleted transplantation in children. Unique molecular identifiers were used to barcode this TCRbeta library. TCRdb reprocessed the PCR reads with MiXCR, giving one entry per CDR3 protein. The table includes 500,000 to 750,000 distinct CDR3 sequences, roughly 13% detected once. The material sequenced was PBMCs, mostly from graft donor cells, taken 360 days after TCRalphabeta/CD19-depleted stem cell transplant. The receptors stem from a male patient younger than 18 who had a stem cell transplant for acute myeloid leukemia, so the T cells may come from the graft donor.

This clonotype was detected a few times. The chain couples TRBV7-9 to TRBJ2-5, with D possibly matching TRBD2 (6 bases). V was cut by 8 bases and J by 0 bases, with 16 bases left in between. CDR1 is SEHNR, CDR2 FQNEAQ, per germline (reference sequence). CDR3 size: 15 residues. CDR3 nucleotide sequence: TGTGCCAGCTGCCCGGGACTCCCGTACCAAGAGACCCAGTACTTC. Translated: CASCPGLPYQETQYF.

CDR3 sequence reads: CASSATSGTYNEQFF. The DNA of the CDR3 is TGTGCCAGCAGCGCAACTAGCGGGACTTACAATGAGCAGTTCTTC. This chain connects TRBV7-6 to TRBJ2-1, with 10 nucleotides matching TRBD2. Trimming took 5 bases from V and 4 from J; bases not matched to a gene: 5. This CDR3 spans 15 amino acids. Germline assignment: CDR1 SGHVS and CDR2 FNYEAQ.

The rearrangement links TRBV12-3 or TRBV12-4 to TRBJ1-6; D is unresolved. Trimming cost V 5 bases and J 12 bases, with 14 bases left between them. The CDR3 sequence is 13 residues long. The CDR3 here is CASSPTVVGPLHF. The DNA for the CDR3 is TGTGCCAGCAGTCCTACGGTGGTTGGACCCCTCCACTTT.

At least ten counts were recorded for this clonotype. V and J are TRBV29-1 and TRBJ1-4, with a weak D call TRBD1 (5 bases). The CDR3 extends over 14 amino acids. Between the trimmed V and J ends, which lost 4 bases and 7 bases, there was a span of 16 bases. Germline V gene data show CDR1 as SQVTM and CDR2 as ANQGSEA. CDR3 DNA: TGCAGCGTTGTAGGGACTCGAAGAGGTGAAAAACTGTTTTTT. Its protein product is CSVVGTRRGEKLFF. Together with reference TRBV29-1 and TRBJ1-4, the CDR3 gives the full variable domain: SAVISQKPSRDICQRGTSLTIQCQVDSQVTMMFWYRQQPGQSLTLIATANQGSEATYESGFVIDKFPISRPNLTFSTLTVSNMSPEDSSIYLCSVVGTRRGEKLFFGSGTQLSVL.

The chain is built from TRBV20-1 and TRBJ2-2, with D possibly matching TRBD2 (6 bases). There are 15 residues in the CDR3. V shed 0 bases and J shed 4 bases, with 12 bases lying between them. Germline CDR1 and CDR2: DFQATT and SNEGSKA (reference sequence). The DNA for the CDR3 is TGCAGTGCTAGAGATACGGGACTCCTCACCGGGGAGCTGTTTTTT. The encoded protein is CSARDTGLLTGELFF.

The chain couples TRBV18 to TRBJ2-1; 8 bases match TRBD2. CDR1 is KGHSH, CDR2 LQKENI, per germline. CDR3 length: 18 amino acids. Trimming took 3 bases from V and 3 from J; bases not matched to a gene: 13. The CDR3 is CASSPPGRLSGNYNEQFF. In nucleotides, the CDR3 is TGTGCCAGCTCACCTCCCGGTAGGCTTAGCGGGAACTACAATGAGCAGTTCTTC.

Ten or more counts support this clonotype. The rearrangement links TRBV15 to TRBJ2-3, with 7 bases identical to TRBD1. The CDR3 contains 17 residues. Germline CDR1 and CDR2: LNHNV and YYDKDF (reference sequence). Germline trimming cut 7 bases from V and 1 base from J; bases unmatched to any gene: 14. CDR3 coding DNA: TGTGCCACCACCAAGTACTACCGGGACAGAGGCACAGATACGCAGTATTTT. It translates to CATTKYYRDRGTDTQYF.

Comments on this clonotype: Relative to the germline gene, one junction end is altered; a read error may explain this. The chain carries TRBV7-7 and TRBJ2-1, with D maybe TRBD2 (6 bases). There are 16 residues in the CDR3. Germline-derived CDR1 and CDR2 are SSHAT and FNYEAQ (reference sequence). The CDR3 is CASSLGGSGSYNEQFF. The CDR3 DNA follows: TGTGCTAGCAGCTTAGGTGGTAGCGGTTCCTACAATGAGCAGTTCTTC.

This clonotype was counted between two and nine times. The genes are TRBV6-2 or TRBV6-3 and TRBJ2-3; 7 bases line up with TRBD2. CDR1 and CDR2 from the germline V gene are MNHEY and SVGEGT. Trimming took 0 bases from V and 2 from J; bases not matched to a gene: 8. This CDR3 contains 17 residues. This chain's CDR3 is CASSYSRVAGLTDTQYF. The CDR3, as DNA: TGTGCCAGCAGTTACTCGAGAGTAGCGGGCCTCACAGATACGCAGTATTTT.

This clonotype was counted between two and nine times. V gene TRBV20-1 combines with J gene TRBJ2-1; D is perhaps TRBD1 (6 bases). V shed 4 bases and J shed 2 bases, with 12 bases lying between them. This CDR3 contains 14 residues. Germline V gene sequence: CDR1 DFQATT, CDR2 SNEGSKA (reference sequence). The CDR3 loop is CSAILGTTYNEQFF. CDR3 sequence (DNA): TGCAGTGCTATCCTCGGGACAACCTACAATGAGCAGTTCTTC.

This clonotype was found a few times. This chain connects TRBV29-1 to TRBJ1-2; no definite D call. The germline V gene has CDR1 SQVTM and CDR2 ANQGSEA. The V end was cut by 6 bases, the J end by 2 bases, with 7 bases between. This CDR3 region has 11 residues. CDR3 sequence (DNA): TGCAGCGTCGAGGCCAACTATGGCTACACCTTC. It translates to CSVEANYGYTF.

The V gene is TRBV11-3, the J gene TRBJ2-1, with D uncertain. V dropped 3 bases and J dropped 6 bases, with 9 bases sitting between them. This CDR3 is 13 amino acids long. The germline gives CDR1 SGHNT, CDR2 YENEEA. The chain's CDR3 is CASSLASLNEQFF. The CDR3 DNA reads TGTGCCAGCAGCTTGGCCAGTCTCAATGAGCAGTTCTTC.

This clonotype was seen only a few times. This sequence joins TRBV29-1 and TRBJ2-3; possibly TRBD2 for D (5 bases). CDR1 is SQVTM, CDR2 ANQGSEA, per germline. The CDR3 consists of 14 residues. Trimming left V 6 bases short and J 2 bases short, with 15 bases between. This CDR3 reads CSVPHGGLTDTQYF. The DNA of the CDR3 is TGCAGCGTGCCCCACGGCGGGCTCACAGATACGCAGTATTTT.

This clonotype turned up a few times. The chain joins TRBV7-3 to TRBJ2-7, with TRBD1 matching 7 bases. Germline-derived CDR1 and CDR2 are SGHTA and FQGTGA. V lost 0 bases, J lost 6 bases, and 5 bases stayed unmatched. This CDR3 is built from 14 residues. As DNA, the CDR3 is TGTGCCAGCAGCTTAACAGGGGGCCCTTCCGAGCAGTACTTC. Its translation is CASSLTGGPSEQYF.

The chain combines TRBV6-2 or TRBV6-3 with TRBJ2-1; 9 positions agree with TRBD2. Germline V gene lookup returns CDR1 MNHEY and CDR2 SVGEGT. Unmatched junction bases numbered 11, after V lost 0 bases and J lost 8 bases. The CDR3 totals 17 residues. CDR3: CASSYSVPSGKIYEQFF. The CDR3 region has the DNA TGTGCCAGCAGTTACTCCGTCCCTAGCGGGAAAATATATGAGCAGTTCTTC.

A few counts support this clonotype. V usage is TRBV6-6 and J usage is TRBJ2-1, with D unclear. The ends were cut back, 5 bases at V and 13 bases at J, with 18 bases in the middle. The CDR3 contains 13 residues. The V gene's germline CDR1 is MNHNY and CDR2 SVGAGI (reference sequence). CDR3 sequence reads: CASSLPGRPEQFF. CDR3 coding DNA: TGTGCCAGCAGTCTACCCGGAAGGCCTGAACAGTTCTTC.

This sequence joins TRBV29-1 and TRBJ2-4; TRBD2 aligns across 8 bases. This CDR3 has 13 residues. Per the germline V gene, CDR1 is SQVTM and CDR2 is ANQGSEA. The ends lost 4 bases at V and 6 bases at J; junction bases unmatched: 5. CDR3 protein: CSVASGSTNIQYF. Written as DNA, the CDR3 is TGCAGCGTTGCGAGCGGGAGTACAAACATTCAGTACTTC.

This chain links TRBV10-3 with TRBJ2-1, with TRBD2 as a possible D gene (7 bases). CDR1 is ENHRY, CDR2 SYGVKD, per germline. The CDR3 is 15 amino acids. Trimming cost V 7 bases and J 2 bases, with 15 bases left between them. CDR3 residues: CAITAGGGAYNEQFF. The CDR3 DNA is TGTGCCATCACCGCCGGAGGGGGGGCCTACAATGAGCAGTTCTTC.

This clonotype has a handful of counts. J is TRBJ2-1 and V is TRBV20-1, with D perhaps being TRBD1 or TRBD2 (5 bases each). The CDR3 is made up of 15 amino acids. V lost 6 bases, J lost 0 bases, and 15 bases lay in between. Germline-derived CDR1 and CDR2 are DFQATT and SNEGSKA (reference sequence). The CDR3: CSAPGTPSSYNEQFF. Written as DNA, the CDR3 is TGCAGTGCCCCCGGGACCCCCTCCTCCTACAATGAGCAGTTCTTC.

V and J are TRBV5-1 and TRBJ2-7, with TRBD2 identical over 9 bases. V lost 2 bases, J lost 3 bases, and 6 bases stayed unmatched. CDR3 length equals 15 residues. From germline, CDR1 is SGHRS and CDR2 YFSETQ. The CDR3 DNA reads as TGCGCCAGCAGCTTACGCGGGAGGGCCGACTACGAGCAGTACTTC. Protein product: CASSLRGRADYEQYF. Full variable domain (rest looked up from reference TRBV5-1 and TRBJ2-7): KAGVTQTPRYLIKTRGQQVTLSCSPISGHRSVSWYQQTPGQGLQFLFEYFSETQRNKGNFPGRFSGRQFSNSRSEMNVSTLELGDSALYLCASSLRGRADYEQYFGPGTRLTVT.